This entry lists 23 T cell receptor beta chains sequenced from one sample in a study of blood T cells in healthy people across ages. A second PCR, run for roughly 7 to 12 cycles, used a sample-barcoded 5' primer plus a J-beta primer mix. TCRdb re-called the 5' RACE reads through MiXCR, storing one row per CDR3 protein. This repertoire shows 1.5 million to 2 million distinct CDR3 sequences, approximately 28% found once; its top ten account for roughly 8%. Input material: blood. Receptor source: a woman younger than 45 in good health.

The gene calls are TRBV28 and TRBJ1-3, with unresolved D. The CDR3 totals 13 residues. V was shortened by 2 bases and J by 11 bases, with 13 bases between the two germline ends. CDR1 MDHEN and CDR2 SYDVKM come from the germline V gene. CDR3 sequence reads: CASSLASPPAIYF. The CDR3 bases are TGTGCCAGCAGTTTAGCCTCTCCCCCGGCCATATATTTT.

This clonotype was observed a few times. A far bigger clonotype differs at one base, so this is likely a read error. The CDR3: CASSLGNYEQFF. The CDR3 DNA reads as TGTGCCAGCAGCTTGGGGAACTACGAGCAGTTCTTC. This chain joins TRBV11-2 and TRBJ2-1, with D hard to call. The CDR3 sequence is 12 residues long. V was pared by 3 bases and J by 10 bases, with 10 bases between. The germline gives CDR1 SGHAT, CDR2 FQNNGV.

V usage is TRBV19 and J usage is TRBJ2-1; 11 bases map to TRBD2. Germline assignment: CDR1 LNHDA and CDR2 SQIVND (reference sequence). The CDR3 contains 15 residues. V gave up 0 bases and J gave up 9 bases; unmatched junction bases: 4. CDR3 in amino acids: CASSIELAGDGEQFF. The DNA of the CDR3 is TGTGCCAGTAGTATAGAACTAGCGGGAGATGGTGAGCAGTTCTTC.

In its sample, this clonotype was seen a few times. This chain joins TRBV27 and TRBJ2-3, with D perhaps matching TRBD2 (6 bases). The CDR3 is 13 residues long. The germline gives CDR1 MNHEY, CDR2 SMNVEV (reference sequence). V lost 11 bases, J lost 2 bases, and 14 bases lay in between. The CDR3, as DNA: TGTGCCGCCGGCACGGGGGACACAGATACGCAGTATTTT. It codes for CAAGTGDTDTQYF.

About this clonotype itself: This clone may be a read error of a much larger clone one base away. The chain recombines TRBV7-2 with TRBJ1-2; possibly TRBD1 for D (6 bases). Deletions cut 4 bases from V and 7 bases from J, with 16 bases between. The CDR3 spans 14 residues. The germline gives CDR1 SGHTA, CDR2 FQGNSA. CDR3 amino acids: CASSSGAGKAGYTF. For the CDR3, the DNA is TGTGCCAGCAGCTCGGGGGCAGGGAAAGCTGGCTACACCTTC.

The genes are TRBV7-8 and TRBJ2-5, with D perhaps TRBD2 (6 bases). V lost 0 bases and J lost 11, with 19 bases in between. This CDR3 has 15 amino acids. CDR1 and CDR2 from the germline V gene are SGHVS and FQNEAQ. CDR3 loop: CASSLAGSRGNEQYF. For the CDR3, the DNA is TGTGCCAGCAGCTTAGCGGGTTCCCGGGGGAATGAGCAGTACTTC.

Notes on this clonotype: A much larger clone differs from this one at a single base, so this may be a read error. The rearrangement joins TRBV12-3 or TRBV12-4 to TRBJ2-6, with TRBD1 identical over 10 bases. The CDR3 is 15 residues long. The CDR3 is CAQRQGAGGANVRTF. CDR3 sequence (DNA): TGTGCCCAGAGACAGGGGGCCGGAGGGGCCAACGTCCGGACTTTC.

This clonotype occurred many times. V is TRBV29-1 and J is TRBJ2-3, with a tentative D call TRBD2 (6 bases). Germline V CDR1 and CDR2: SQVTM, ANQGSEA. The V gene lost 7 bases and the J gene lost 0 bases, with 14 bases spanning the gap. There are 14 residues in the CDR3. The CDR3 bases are TGCAGCGCCCTGGGGGGACCTAGCACAGATACGCAGTATTTT. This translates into CSALGGPSTDTQYF.

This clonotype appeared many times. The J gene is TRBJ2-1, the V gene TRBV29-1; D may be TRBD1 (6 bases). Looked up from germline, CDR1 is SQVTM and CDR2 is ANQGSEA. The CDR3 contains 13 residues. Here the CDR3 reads CSVKRGTYNEQFF. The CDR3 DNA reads TGCAGTGTTAAAAGGGGGACGTACAATGAGCAGTTCTTC.

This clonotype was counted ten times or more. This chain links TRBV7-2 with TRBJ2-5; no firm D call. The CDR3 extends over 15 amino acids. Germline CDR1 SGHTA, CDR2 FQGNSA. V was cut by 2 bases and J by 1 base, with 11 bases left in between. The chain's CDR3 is CASSLTADRQETQYF. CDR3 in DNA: TGTGCCAGCAGCTTAACGGCGGACCGCCAAGAGACCCAGTACTTC.

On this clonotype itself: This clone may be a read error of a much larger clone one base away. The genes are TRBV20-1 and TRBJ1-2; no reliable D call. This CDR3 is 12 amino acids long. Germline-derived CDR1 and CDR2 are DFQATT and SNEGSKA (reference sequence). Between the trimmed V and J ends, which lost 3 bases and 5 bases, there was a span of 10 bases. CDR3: CSARPDCYGYTF. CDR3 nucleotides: TGCAGTGCTAGGCCGGACTGTTATGGCTACACCTTC.

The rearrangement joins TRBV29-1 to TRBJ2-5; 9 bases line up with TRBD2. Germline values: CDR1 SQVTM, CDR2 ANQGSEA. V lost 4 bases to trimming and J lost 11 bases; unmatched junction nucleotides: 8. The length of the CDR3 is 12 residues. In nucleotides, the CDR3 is TGCAGCGTTGGTTCTAGCGGGAAGGAGCAGTACTTC. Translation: CSVGSSGKEQYF.

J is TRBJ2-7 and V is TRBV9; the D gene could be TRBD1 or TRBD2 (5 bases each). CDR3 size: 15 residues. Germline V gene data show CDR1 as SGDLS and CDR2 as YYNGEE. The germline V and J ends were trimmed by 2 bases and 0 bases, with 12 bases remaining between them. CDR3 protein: CASSVVGEPSYEQYF. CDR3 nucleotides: TGTGCCAGCAGCGTGGTAGGGGAGCCCTCCTACGAGCAGTACTTC.

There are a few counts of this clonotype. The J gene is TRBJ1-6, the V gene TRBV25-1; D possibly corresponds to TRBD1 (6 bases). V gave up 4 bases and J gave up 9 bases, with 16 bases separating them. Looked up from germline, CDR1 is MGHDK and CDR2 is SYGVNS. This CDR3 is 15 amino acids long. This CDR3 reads CASSGGPSRGSPLHF. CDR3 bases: TGTGCCAGCAGTGGTGGGCCTTCCAGGGGTTCACCCCTCCACTTT.

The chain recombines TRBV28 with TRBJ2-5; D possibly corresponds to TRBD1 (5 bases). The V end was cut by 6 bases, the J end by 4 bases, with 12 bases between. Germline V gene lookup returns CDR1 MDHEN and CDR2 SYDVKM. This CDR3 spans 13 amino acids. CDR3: CASRPQGTETQYF. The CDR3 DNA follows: TGTGCCAGCAGACCTCAGGGTACAGAGACCCAGTACTTC.

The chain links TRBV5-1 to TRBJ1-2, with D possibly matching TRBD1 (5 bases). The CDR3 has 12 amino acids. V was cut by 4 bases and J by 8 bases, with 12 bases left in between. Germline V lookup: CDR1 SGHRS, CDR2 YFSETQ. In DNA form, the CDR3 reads TGCGCCAGCAGCGAGGGGTTGCGAGGCTACACCTTC. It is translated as CASSEGLRGYTF.

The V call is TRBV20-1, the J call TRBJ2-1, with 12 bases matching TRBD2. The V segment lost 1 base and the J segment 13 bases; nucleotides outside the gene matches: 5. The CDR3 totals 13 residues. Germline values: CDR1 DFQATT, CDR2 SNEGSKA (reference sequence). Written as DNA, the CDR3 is TGCAGTGCTAGAGGACTAGCGGGAGTGTTACAGTTCTTC. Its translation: CSARGLAGVLQFF.

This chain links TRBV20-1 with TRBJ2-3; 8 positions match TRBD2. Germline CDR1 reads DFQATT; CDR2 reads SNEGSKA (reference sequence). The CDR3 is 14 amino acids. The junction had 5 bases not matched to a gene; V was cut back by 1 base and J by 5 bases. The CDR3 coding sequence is TGCAGTGCTAGAGCACAGCGGGGGCGAGATACGCAGTATTTT. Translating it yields CSARAQRGRDTQYF.

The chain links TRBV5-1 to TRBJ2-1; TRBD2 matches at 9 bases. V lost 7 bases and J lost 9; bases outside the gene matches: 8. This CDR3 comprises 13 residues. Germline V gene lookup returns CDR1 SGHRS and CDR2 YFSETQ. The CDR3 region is CASGLAGELEQFF. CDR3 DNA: TGCGCCAGCGGGTTAGCGGGAGAACTTGAGCAGTTCTTC.

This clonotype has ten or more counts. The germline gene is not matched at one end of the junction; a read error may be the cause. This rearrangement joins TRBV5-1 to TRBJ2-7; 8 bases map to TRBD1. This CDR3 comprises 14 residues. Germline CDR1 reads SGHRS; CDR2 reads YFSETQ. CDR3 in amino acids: CASSQTGASYEQYF. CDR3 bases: TGTGCCAGCAGCCAGACAGGGGCGTCCTACGAGCAGTACTTC.

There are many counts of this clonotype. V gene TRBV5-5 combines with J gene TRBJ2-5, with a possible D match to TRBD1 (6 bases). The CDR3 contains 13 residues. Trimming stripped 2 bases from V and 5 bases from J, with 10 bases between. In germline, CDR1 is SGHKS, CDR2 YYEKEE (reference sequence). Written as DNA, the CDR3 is TGTGCCAGCAGCTTCAAGGGGGAGGAGACCCAGTACTTC. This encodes CASSFKGEETQYF.

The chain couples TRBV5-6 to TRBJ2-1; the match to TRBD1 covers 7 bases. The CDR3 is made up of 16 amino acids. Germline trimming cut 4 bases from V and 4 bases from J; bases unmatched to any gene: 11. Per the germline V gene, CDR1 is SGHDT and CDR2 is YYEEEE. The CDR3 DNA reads TGTGCCAGCAGCAGGGGGACAGAGGGTGGGTACAATGAGCAGTTCTTC. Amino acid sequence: CASSRGTEGGYNEQFF. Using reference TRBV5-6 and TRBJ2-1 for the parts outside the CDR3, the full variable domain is DAGVTQSPTHLIKTRGQQVTLRCSPKSGHDTVSWYQQALGQGPQFIFQYYEEEERQRGNFPDRFSGHQFPNYSSELNVNALLLGDSALYLCASSRGTEGGYNEQFFGPGTRLTVL.

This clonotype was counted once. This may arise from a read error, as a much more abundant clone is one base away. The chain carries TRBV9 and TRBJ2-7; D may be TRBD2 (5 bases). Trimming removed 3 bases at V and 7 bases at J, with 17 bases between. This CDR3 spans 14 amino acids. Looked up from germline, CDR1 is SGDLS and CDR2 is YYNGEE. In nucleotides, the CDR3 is TGTGCCAGCAGCGGAGTAGCGACCTACAATGAGCAGTACTTC. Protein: CASSGVATYNEQYF.